Detailed here is one T cell receptor beta chain. This sample is drawn from a study of control samples from healthy donors and cancer patients. The CDR3 spans 14 residues. V lost 2 bases and J lost 7, with 14 bases in between. CDR1 and CDR2 (germline): SGHTA, FQGTGA. Repertoires were generated with immunoSEQ multiplex PCR, while TCRdb's copy carries only in-frame clones and drops some. The sample holds about 51,000 clones; about four fifths are singletons and the top ten take about 9.4%. The sequenced sample consisted of blood. This chain joins TRBV7-3 and TRBJ2-5; the D gene is possibly TRBD2 (6 bases). The sequence was collected from a man aged 65-85 years in good health. CDR3 nucleotides: TGTGCCAGCAGCTTAGGACGGGGGTTCGGGACCCAGTACTTC. It encodes CASSLGRGFGTQYF.